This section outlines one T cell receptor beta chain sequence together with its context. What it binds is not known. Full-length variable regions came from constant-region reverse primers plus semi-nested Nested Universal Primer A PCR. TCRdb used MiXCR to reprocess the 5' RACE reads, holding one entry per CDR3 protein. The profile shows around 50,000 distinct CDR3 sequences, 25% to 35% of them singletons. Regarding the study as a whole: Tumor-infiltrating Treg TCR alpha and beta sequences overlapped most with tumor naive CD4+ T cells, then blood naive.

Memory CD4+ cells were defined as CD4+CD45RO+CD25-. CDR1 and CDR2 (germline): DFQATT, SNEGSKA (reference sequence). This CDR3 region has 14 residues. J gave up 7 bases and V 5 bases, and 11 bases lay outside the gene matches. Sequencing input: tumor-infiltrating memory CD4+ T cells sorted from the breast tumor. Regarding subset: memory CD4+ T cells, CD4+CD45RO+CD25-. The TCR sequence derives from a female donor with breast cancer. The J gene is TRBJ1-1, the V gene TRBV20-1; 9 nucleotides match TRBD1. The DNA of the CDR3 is TGCAGTGCTCAAGCCTTGGACAGGGGCGATGAAGCTTTCTTT. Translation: CSAQALDRGDEAFF.